The 3 T cell receptor beta chains reported below all come from one sample, sequenced in a study of human T cells and chemical hapten exposure. TCRdb ran MiXCR on the RACE reads and lists one entry per CDR3 protein. The sample shows more than 250,000 distinct CDR3 sequences, about 7.7% of them seen only once. As for time point: pre-sensitization, week 0. Treatment meaning: therapeutic diphenylcyclopropenone sensitization with weekly scalp DPC. The sequencing here drew on whole blood, taken in connection with sensitization to the hapten diphenylcyclopropenone (DPC). The receptors originated from a man between 18 and 29 years old with alopecia areata. Some clones in this sample may be carry-over from other donors' samples.

The gene calls are TRBV2 and TRBJ1-6; D is undetermined. CDR1 is SNHLY and CDR2 is FYNNEI in the germline V gene. V shed 7 bases and J shed 5 bases, with 12 bases lying between them. CDR3 length: 14 residues. In DNA, the CDR3 is TGTGCCAGCAAGGACGTCCGGAATAATTCACCCCTCCACTTT. It is translated as CASKDVRNNSPLHF.

V and J are TRBV7-2 and TRBJ2-7; D call uncertain. V dropped 4 bases and J dropped 0 bases, with 7 bases sitting between them. CDR3 length: 13 amino acids. Germline CDR1 reads SGHTA; CDR2 reads FQGNSA. The CDR3 region is CASSSDASYEQYV. CDR3 nucleotide sequence: TGTGCCAGCAGCTCGGACGCCTCCTACGAGCAGTACGTC.

This clonotype was found a few times. V is TRBV11-2 and J is TRBJ1-1; D ambiguous. Trimming stripped 3 bases from V and 6 bases from J, with 11 bases between. The CDR3 has 13 amino acids. The germline gives CDR1 SGHAT, CDR2 FQNNGV. This chain's CDR3 is CASSFKGSPEAFF. Written as DNA, the CDR3 is TGTGCCAGCAGCTTTAAGGGTTCACCTGAAGCTTTCTTT.